This T cell receptor (beta chain) is from a study of yellow fever vaccine responses in identical twins. Study results and caveats: The authors reported partly convergent, partly personalized vaccine responses in identical twins.

TCRdb reprocessed the RT-PCR reads via MiXCR and lists one record per CDR3 protein. The top ten hold 6% to 8.5% of the sample, which has around 20,000 distinct CDR3 sequences, about 61% seen once. The CDR3 is 14 residues long. The V segment lost 7 bases and the J segment 5 bases; nucleotides outside the gene matches: 11. The germline CDR1 and CDR2 sequences are SQVTM and ANQGSEA. Turning to this clonotype: Its antigen is undetermined.

The sample here was T cells from blood (PBMCs), unsorted or a sorted subset (not recorded which), taken before or after yellow fever vaccination (not recorded which). This rearrangement joins TRBV29-1 to TRBJ2-1, with 7 bases that match TRBD2. The TCR sequence derives from a woman younger than 35 who received the yellow fever vaccine. The CDR3 here is CSANDSGGNNEQFF. In DNA, the CDR3 is TGCAGCGCCAACGATTCGGGGGGAAACAATGAGCAGTTCTTC.